This passage covers 21 T cell receptor beta chains from one sample sequenced in a study of T cell changes during pregnancy in multiple sclerosis. TCRdb's copy holds only in-frame clones and misses some; the assay was immunoSEQ multiplex PCR. The sample holds tens of thousands of clones, roughly 94% seen once. The sample consisted of peripheral blood, taken in the third trimester of pregnancy. These receptors were collected from a female donor with multiple sclerosis, enrolled in a pregnancy study.

This rearrangement joins TRBV6-5 to TRBJ1-1; a possible D gene is TRBD1 (6 bases). The V gene's germline CDR1 is MNHEY and CDR2 SVGAGI. Trimming left V 0 bases short and J 4 bases short, with 15 bases between. The CDR3 covers 16 residues. The DNA of the CDR3 is TGTGCCAGCAGTTACTCCCCGGGCGCGGGGGCCACTGAAGCTTTCTTT. Translation: CASSYSPGAGATEAFF.

The chain recombines TRBV6-5 with TRBJ2-1; 9 nucleotides line up with TRBD1. Looked up from germline, CDR1 is MNHEY and CDR2 is SVGAGI. V lost 6 bases and J lost 7; bases outside the gene matches: 7. The CDR3 has 14 amino acids. For the CDR3, the DNA is TGTGCCAGCAGCCCCGGGACAGGGAAGAATGAGCAGTTCTTC. Translation gives CASSPGTGKNEQFF.

The V and J genes are TRBV18 and TRBJ2-1, with D possibly TRBD2 on 7 matching bases. Germline-derived CDR1 and CDR2 are KGHSH and LQKENI. This CDR3 is built from 13 residues. V lost 6 bases to trimming and J lost 8 bases, with 14 bases between them. The CDR3 DNA sequence: TGTGCCAGCTCCCCCGGGGGGCTGGATGAGCAGTTCTTC. Its translation is CASSPGGLDEQFF.

The chain links TRBV5-1 to TRBJ2-7; D ambiguous. V lost 1 base, J lost 8 bases, and 7 bases lay in between. CDR3 length equals 11 residues. Germline V gene lookup returns CDR1 SGHRS and CDR2 YFSETQ. CDR3 region: CASSLNRQQYF. In DNA form, the CDR3 reads TGCGCCAGCAGCTTGAACAGACAGCAGTACTTC.

This clone has a single count. The chain has TRBV30 and TRBJ2-7; D possibly corresponds to TRBD2 (5 bases). V dropped 0 bases and J dropped 3 bases, with 15 bases sitting between them. CDR1 is GTSNPN and CDR2 is SVGIG in the germline V gene (reference sequence). The CDR3 length is 15 residues. As DNA, the CDR3 is TGTGCCTGGAGTGTACACGGTAGGAGGTACTACGAGCAGTACTTC. It yields the protein CAWSVHGRRYYEQYF.

J is TRBJ2-7 and V is TRBV5-1; D perhaps matches TRBD2 (6 bases). With 5 bases removed from V and 1 base from J, the gap between germline ends came to 16 bases. Germline lookup yields CDR1 SGHRS and CDR2 YFSETQ. The CDR3 sequence is 15 residues long. CDR3: CASRAGLSGSYEQYF. Here the CDR3 DNA reads TGCGCCAGCAGAGCGGGTCTATCGGGGTCCTACGAGCAGTACTTC.

The rearrangement joins TRBV18 to TRBJ2-7; TRBD2 is a possible D gene (7 bases). CDR3 length equals 15 residues. Germline V gene lookup returns CDR1 KGHSH and CDR2 LQKENI. Trimming took off 4 bases at V and 5 bases at J, with 18 bases between the two ends. In DNA form, the CDR3 reads TGTGCCAGCTCACTCTTCCGGAGGGGGGGCGACGAGCAGTACTTC. This translates into CASSLFRRGGDEQYF. Together with reference TRBV18 and TRBJ2-7, the CDR3 gives the full variable domain: NAGVMQNPRHLVRRRGQEARLRCSPMKGHSHVYWYRQLPEEGLKFMVYLQKENIIDESGMPKERFSAEFPKEGPSILRIQQVVRGDSAAYFCASSLFRRGGDEQYFGPGTRLTVT.

This clone was counted a single time. V is TRBV15 and J is TRBJ1-2; no clear D. The V gene lost 1 base and the J gene lost 8 bases, with 11 bases spanning the gap. Germline CDR1 reads LNHNV; CDR2 reads YYDKDF (reference sequence). The CDR3 runs 13 residues. The CDR3 loop is CATSRVTSGGYTF. DNA for the CDR3: TGTGCCACCAGCAGAGTTACCTCGGGGGGCTACACCTTC.

This chain joins TRBV7-3 and TRBJ2-5, with 10 bases aligning to TRBD1. From germline, CDR1 is SGHTA and CDR2 FQGTGA. The CDR3 runs to 15 residues. V was clipped by 6 bases and J by 2 bases; unmatched bases: 6. CDR3 region: CASSWTGGAQETQYF. CDR3 nucleotide sequence: TGTGCCAGCAGTTGGACAGGGGGGGCTCAAGAGACCCAGTACTTC. The full variable domain, rest sourced from reference TRBV7-3 and TRBJ2-5, is GAGVSQTPSNKVTEKGKYVELRCDPISGHTALYWYRQSLGQGPEFLIYFQGTGAADDSGLPNDRFFAVRPEGSVSTLKIQRTERGDSAVYLCASSWTGGAQETQYFGPGTRLLVL.

The V and J genes are TRBV9 and TRBJ2-7; D perhaps matches TRBD2 (5 bases). Per germline, CDR1 SGDLS and CDR2 YYNGEE. This CDR3 is 16 amino acids long. The germline V and J ends were trimmed by 5 bases and 0 bases, with 18 bases remaining between them. CDR3 nucleotide sequence: TGTGCCAGCAGTTTGGGGTCGGGGTCCCTCTCCTACGAGCAGTACTTC. The encoded protein is CASSLGSGSLSYEQYF.

The V gene is TRBV18, the J gene TRBJ2-1; tentatively, D is TRBD1 (5 bases). The CDR3 extends over 14 amino acids. The V gene lost 2 bases and the J gene lost 2 bases, with 7 bases spanning the gap. Germline V gives CDR1 KGHSH, CDR2 LQKENI. For the CDR3, the DNA is TGTGCCAGCTCACCAGGGGCGGCCTACAATGAGCAGTTCTTC. This encodes CASSPGAAYNEQFF.

The rearrangement joins TRBV4-1 to TRBJ1-1; 7 bases are shared with TRBD1. This CDR3 region has 16 residues. Germline-derived CDR1 and CDR2 are MGHRA and YSYEKL. V dropped 4 bases and J dropped 6; count of bases not matched to a gene: 14. DNA of the CDR3: TGCGCCAGCAGCCGCCGGGACAGAAGAGGGATCGCTGAAGCTTTCTTT. Residues: CASSRRDRRGIAEAFF.

The CDR3 reads CASSVAGGLAGGDNEQFF. For the CDR3, the DNA is TGTGCCAGCAGCGTAGCGGGGGGACTAGCGGGAGGTGACAATGAGCAGTTCTTC. The V gene is TRBV9, the J gene TRBJ2-1, with 15 bases fitting TRBD2. Germline CDR1 SGDLS, CDR2 YYNGEE. CDR3 size: 18 residues. Trimming cost V 0 bases and J 5 bases; bases outside gene matches: 6.

The J gene is TRBJ2-1, the V gene TRBV21-1; whether TRBD2, the table's D call, matches the DNA was not checked. TRBV21-1 is termed a pseudogene. CDR3 length: 16 residues. CDR3 sequence: CASSREGASGSHEQFF. CDR3 nucleotides: TGTGCCAGCAGCAGGGAGGGGGCTAGCGGGAGTCATGAGCAGTTCTTC.

V usage is TRBV28 and J usage is TRBJ2-1, with 16 bases matching TRBD2. This CDR3 is built from 16 residues. Unmatched junction bases numbered 7, after V lost 5 bases and J lost 9 bases. CDR1 and CDR2 (germline): MDHEN, SYDVKM. The CDR3 region is CASSRKGLAGGTEQFF. The CDR3 DNA reads TGTGCCAGCAGTCGCAAGGGACTAGCGGGAGGGACTGAGCAGTTCTTC.

The chain recombines TRBV6-5 with TRBJ2-1; 8 bases are a match to TRBD1. The CDR3 has 16 amino acids. Germline assignment: CDR1 MNHEY and CDR2 SVGAGI. The V gene end was trimmed by 0 bases and the J gene end by 4 bases; junction bases not matched to a gene: 5. The CDR3, as DNA: TGTGCCAGCAGTTACTCGCTTCAGGGGGCTTACAATGAGCAGTTCTTC. It encodes CASSYSLQGAYNEQFF.

V usage is TRBV21-1 and J usage is TRBJ1-2. TRBV21-1 represents a pseudogene. This CDR3 is built from 11 residues. CDR3 nucleotide sequence: TGTGCCAGCACCCCCGAACGGGGCTACACCTTC. It specifies CASTPERGYTF.

Points on this clone: The junction and the germline gene differ at one end; a read error may be behind it. The rearrangement links TRBV7-3 to TRBJ1-2; 8 nucleotides align to TRBD1. The germline V gene encodes CDR1 SGHTA and CDR2 FQGTGA. The CDR3 is made up of 15 amino acids. CDR3 protein: CASSPSWTGMTPLLF. CDR3 nucleotide sequence: TGTGCCAGCAGCCCCAGTTGGACAGGGATGACTCCTCTTCTCTTC.

This clone was detected once. This chain uses TRBV2 with TRBJ1-4, with TRBD1 identical over 7 bases. The CDR3 totals 16 residues. Germline CDR1 reads SNHLY; CDR2 reads FYNNEI. With V trimmed by 5 bases and J by 3 bases, 9 bases remained unmatched. CDR3 sequence reads: CASSHPGTASNEKLFF. The CDR3 DNA is TGTGCCAGCAGTCACCCAGGGACAGCCTCTAATGAAAAACTGTTTTTT.

This clone was observed a single time. The CDR3 DNA sequence: TGCGCCAGCAGCGAGGTCCTAGCGGGAGCTAGCACAGATACGCAGTATTTT. It is translated as CASSEVLAGASTDTQYF. J is TRBJ2-3 and V is TRBV5-1, with TRBD2 identical over 10 bases. The CDR3 is 17 amino acids. Germline trimming cut 4 bases from V and 0 bases from J; bases unmatched to any gene: 8. Germline CDR1 and CDR2: SGHRS and YFSETQ.

This clone was found once. This chain joins TRBV2 and TRBJ2-3; D is perhaps TRBD2 (6 bases). V was shortened by 6 bases and J by 2 bases, with 15 bases between the two germline ends. The CDR3 has 15 amino acids. Germline assignment: CDR1 SNHLY and CDR2 FYNNEI. In nucleotides, the CDR3 is TGTGCCAGCAGGGGACTGGTGGGAGACACAGATACGCAGTATTTT. Protein: CASRGLVGDTDTQYF.